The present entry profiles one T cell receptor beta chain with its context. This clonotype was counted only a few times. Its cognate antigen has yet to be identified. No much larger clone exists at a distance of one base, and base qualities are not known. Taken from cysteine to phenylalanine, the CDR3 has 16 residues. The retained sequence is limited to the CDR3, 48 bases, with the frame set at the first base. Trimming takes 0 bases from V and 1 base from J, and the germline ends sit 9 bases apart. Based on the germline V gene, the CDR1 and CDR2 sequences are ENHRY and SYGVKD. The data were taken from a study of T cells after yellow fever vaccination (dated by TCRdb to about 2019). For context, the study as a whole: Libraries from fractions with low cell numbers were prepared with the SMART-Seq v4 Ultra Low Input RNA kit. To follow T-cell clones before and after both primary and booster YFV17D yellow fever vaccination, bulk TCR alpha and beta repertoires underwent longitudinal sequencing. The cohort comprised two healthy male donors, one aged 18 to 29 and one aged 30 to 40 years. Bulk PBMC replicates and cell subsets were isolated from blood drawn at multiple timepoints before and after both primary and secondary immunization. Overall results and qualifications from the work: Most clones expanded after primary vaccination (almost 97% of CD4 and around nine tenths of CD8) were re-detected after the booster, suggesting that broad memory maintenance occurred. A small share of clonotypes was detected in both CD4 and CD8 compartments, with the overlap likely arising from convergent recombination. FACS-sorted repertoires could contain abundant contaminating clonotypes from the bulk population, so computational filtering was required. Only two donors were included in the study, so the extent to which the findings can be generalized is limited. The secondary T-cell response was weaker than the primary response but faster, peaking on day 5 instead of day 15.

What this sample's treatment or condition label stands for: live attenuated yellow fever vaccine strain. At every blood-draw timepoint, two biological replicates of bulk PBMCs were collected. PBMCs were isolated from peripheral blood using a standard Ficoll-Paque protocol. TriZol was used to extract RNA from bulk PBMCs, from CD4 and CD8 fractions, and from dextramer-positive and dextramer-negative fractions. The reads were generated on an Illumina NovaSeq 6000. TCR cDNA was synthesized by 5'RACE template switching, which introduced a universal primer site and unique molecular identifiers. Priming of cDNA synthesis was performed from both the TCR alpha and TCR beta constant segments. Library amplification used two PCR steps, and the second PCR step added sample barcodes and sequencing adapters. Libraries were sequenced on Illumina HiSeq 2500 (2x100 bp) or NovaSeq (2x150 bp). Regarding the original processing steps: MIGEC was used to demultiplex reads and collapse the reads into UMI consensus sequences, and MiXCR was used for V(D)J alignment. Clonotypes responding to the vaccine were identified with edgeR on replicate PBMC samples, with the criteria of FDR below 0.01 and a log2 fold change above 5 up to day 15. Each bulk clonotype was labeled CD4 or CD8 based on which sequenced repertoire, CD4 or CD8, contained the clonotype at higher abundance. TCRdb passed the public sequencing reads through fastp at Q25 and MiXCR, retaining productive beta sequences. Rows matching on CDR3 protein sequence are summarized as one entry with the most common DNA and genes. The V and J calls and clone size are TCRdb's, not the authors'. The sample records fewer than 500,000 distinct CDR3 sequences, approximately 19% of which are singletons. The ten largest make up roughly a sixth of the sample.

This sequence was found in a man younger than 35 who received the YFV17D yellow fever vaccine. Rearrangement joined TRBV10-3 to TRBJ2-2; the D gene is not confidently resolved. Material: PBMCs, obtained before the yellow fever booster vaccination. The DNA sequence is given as TGTGCCATCAGTGAGTCGCGAAGGAAGAACACCGGGGAGCTGTTTTTT. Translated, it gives CAISESRRKNTGELFF.